This T cell receptor (beta chain) was identified during a study of cytomegalovirus exposure and HLA in healthy donors. Germline assignment: CDR1 SGHRS and CDR2 YFSETQ. This CDR3 contains 15 residues. Trimming stripped 1 base from V and 3 bases from J, with 13 bases between. On this clone itself: Its target is not known.

Study-level findings and limits: About 87% or about 30% of the time was how often most TCR beta V segments were productive, according to an earlier analysis.

The PCR employed 60 Vbeta primers together with 13 Jbeta primers. Profiling relied on immunoSEQ multiplex PCR, and the TCRdb table lists in-frame clones only, not all of them. The sample records some 87,000 clones, roughly 73% being singletons. The receptor was derived from a man aged 45-65 years in good health and CMV-seropositive. Sequenced sample: PBMCs. The rearrangement links TRBV5-1 to TRBJ1-1, with D possibly matching TRBD1 (6 bases). The CDR3 DNA follows: TGCGCCAGCAGCTTGAGGGGGGGGGCGGACACTGAAGCTTTCTTT. Translation gives CASSLRGGADTEAFF. Filled out from reference TRBV5-1 and TRBJ1-1, the complete variable domain reads KAGVTQTPRYLIKTRGQQVTLSCSPISGHRSVSWYQQTPGQGLQFLFEYFSETQRNKGNFPGRFSGRQFSNSRSEMNVSTLELGDSALYLCASSLRGGADTEAFFGQGTRLTVV.